This is a list of T cell receptor beta chains from one sample in a study of spatial heterogeneity in lung cancer. TCRdb recomputed calls from the 5' RACE reads with MiXCR, one row per CDR3 protein. The data show roughly 13,000 distinct CDR3 sequences, with 3.5% to 4.5% seen just once and roughly 8.1% held by the top ten. Sample: lung tumor tissue, taken at surgery. The receptors come from a male donor with early-stage non-small cell lung cancer. CDR3s include the opening cysteine and the closing phenylalanine or tryptophan.

J,V,CDR3
TRBJ1-1,TRBV7-3,CASSLLVDTEAFF
TRBJ1-1,TRBV12-3/TRBV12-4,CASSLTGGCTEAFF
TRBJ2-5,TRBV3-1,CASSLGGQETQYF
TRBJ2-5,TRBV13,CASSRRDTGQETQYF
TRBJ1-1,TRBV27,CASSSHPARGQPLGAFF
TRBJ1-2,TRBV30,CAWRPPDREYYGDNF
TRBJ1-5,TRBV19,CASSRSGNQPQHF
TRBJ1-1,TRBV20-1,CSAGGRGGTEAFF
TRBJ2-5,TRBV7-9,CASSQGQERQETQYF
TRBJ2-5,TRBV20-1,CSAFGREKTQYF
TRBJ1-6,TRBV7-9,CASSTQDGSYNSPLHF
TRBJ2-6,TRBV6-6,CASKLLGANVLTF
TRBJ2-3,TRBV4-3,CASSQKTGITTSTDTQYF
TRBJ1-5,TRBV29-1,CSVGGVYNQPQHF
TRBJ2-2,TRBV20-1,CSARRLRAGGTGELFF
TRBJ1-2,TRBV2,CASREEASYGYTF
TRBJ2-6,TRBV20-1,CSAATAGSGANVLTF
TRBJ1-2,TRBV6-6,CASSYSLEGSHYGDTF
TRBJ2-3,TRBV4-1,CASSQDRSSGILSTDTQYF
TRBJ1-2,TRBV25-1,CASSDFFGANYGYTF
TRBJ2-4,TRBV5-1,CASSPGGPGGDIQYF
TRBJ1-5,TRBV20-1,CSASWANQPQHF
TRBJ1-4,TRBV9,CASSVVVAGAEKLFF
TRBJ1-2,TRBV3-1,CASSQNGWWDGYTF
TRBJ2-1,TRBV20-1,CSARDKTKLYNEQFF
TRBJ2-3,TRBV7-2,CASSQTYSAAASTDTQYF